One and the same sample provided the 6 T cell receptor beta chains below, sequenced in a study of T-cell reconstitution after alpha-beta-depleted transplantation in children. TCRbeta library construction was performed incorporating unique molecular identifiers. From the PCR reads, TCRdb called clonotypes with MiXCR, one entry per CDR3 protein. The data contain about 420,000 distinct CDR3 sequences, roughly 17% of them singletons. Source: PBMCs, mostly from graft donor cells, taken 360 days after TCRalphabeta/CD19-depleted stem cell transplant. The receptors originated from a boy in the first two years of life who had a stem cell transplant for Wiskott-Aldrich syndrome, so the T cells may come from the graft donor.

There are a few counts of this clonotype. This chain uses TRBV5-6 with TRBJ2-3; D is unclear. The CDR3 covers 19 residues. Trimming took off 2 bases at V and 0 bases at J, with 22 bases between the two ends. In germline, CDR1 is SGHDT, CDR2 YYEEEE. Written as DNA, the CDR3 is TGTGCCAGCAGCTTAAAAGGTGGCGGCAGTTGGTCGAGCACAGATACGCAGTATTTT. It specifies CASSLKGGGSWSSTDTQYF. The whole variable domain, filled in from reference TRBV5-6 and TRBJ2-3, reads DAGVTQSPTHLIKTRGQQVTLRCSPKSGHDTVSWYQQALGQGPQFIFQYYEEEERQRGNFPDRFSGHQFPNYSSELNVNALLLGDSALYLCASSLKGGGSWSSTDTQYFGPGTRLTVL.

This clonotype was counted between two and nine times. The rearrangement links TRBV5-1 to TRBJ2-5, with D maybe TRBD1 (6 bases). There are 14 residues in the CDR3. Per the germline V gene, CDR1 is SGHRS and CDR2 is YFSETQ. V lost 2 bases and J 3 bases, leaving 11 bases between the germline ends. CDR3 sequence reads: CASSFRDTKETQYF. In DNA, the CDR3 is TGCGCCAGCAGCTTCCGGGACACAAAAGAGACCCAGTACTTC.

This clonotype was seen at least ten times. This rearrangement joins TRBV4-3 to TRBJ2-5; 14 bases map to TRBD2. Germline values: CDR1 LGHNA, CDR2 YSLEER. V lost 4 bases and J lost 3; bases outside the gene matches: 1. The CDR3 has 15 residues. The CDR3 loop is CASSPGLAGEETQYF. The CDR3 DNA reads as TGCGCCAGCAGCCCGGGACTAGCGGGAGAAGAGACCCAGTACTTC.

At least ten counts were recorded for this clonotype. CDR3 bases: TGTGCCAGCAGTCGTCGAAGGGGTGGGTACAATGAGCAGTTCTTC. Translating gives CASSRRRGGYNEQFF. The rearrangement joins TRBV12-3 or TRBV12-4 to TRBJ2-1, with D possibly TRBD1 on 5 matching bases. V lost 5 bases to trimming and J lost 4 bases, with 15 bases between them. This CDR3 contains 15 residues.

There are a few counts of this clonotype. The V gene is TRBV14, the J gene TRBJ2-2; D gene ambiguous. The V and J ends lost 4 bases and 3 bases respectively, with 15 bases between them. This CDR3 region has 16 residues. Germline assignment: CDR1 SGHDN and CDR2 FVKESK. For the CDR3, the DNA is TGTGCCAGCAGCCGGGGTTCATCTGGGGACACCGGGGAGCTGTTTTTT. It translates to CASSRGSSGDTGELFF. Drawing the rest from reference TRBV14 and TRBJ2-2, the complete variable domain is EAGVTQFPSHSVIEKGQTVTLRCDPISGHDNLYWYRRVMGKEIKFLLHFVKESKQDESGMPNNRFLAERTGGTYSTLKVQPAELEDSGVYFCASSRGSSGDTGELFFGEGSRLTVL.

The chain recombines TRBV11-2 with TRBJ2-1, with 14 bases matching TRBD2. Germline V gives CDR1 SGHAT, CDR2 FQNNGV. The ends lost 5 bases at V and 2 bases at J; junction bases unmatched: 17. This CDR3 spans 21 amino acids. In DNA form, the CDR3 reads TGTGCCAGCAGCCCCCCCGGGGGTGGACTAGCGGGAGGAGATCCCTACAATGAGCAGTTCTTC. The encoded protein is CASSPPGGGLAGGDPYNEQFF.